These 20 T cell receptor beta chains originate from one sample sequenced in a study of blood T cell repertoires in COVID-19. Sequenced by immunoSEQ multiplex PCR; TCRdb stores in-frame clones only, minus some. The sample consists of under 95,000 clones, approximately 83% of them appearing once. The sequenced sample consisted of peripheral blood. These receptors originate from a woman aged 70-85 years with acute or convalescent COVID-19.

The chain combines TRBV28 with TRBJ2-7; D is perhaps TRBD2 (7 bases). This CDR3 region has 13 residues. V gave up 3 bases and J gave up 2 bases, with 8 bases separating them. The germline V gene encodes CDR1 MDHEN and CDR2 SYDVKM. CDR3 protein: CASSLGGPYEQYF. CDR3 coding DNA: TGTGCCAGCAGTTTGGGGGGGCCCTACGAGCAGTACTTC.

V and J are TRBV7-2 and TRBJ1-1; TRBD1 is a possible D gene (5 bases). V lost 3 bases to trimming and J lost 1 base, with 9 bases between them. The germline CDR1 and CDR2 sequences are SGHTA and FQGNSA. The CDR3 sequence is 14 residues long. CDR3 sequence (DNA): TGTGCCAGCAGCTTCGACAGAGCGAACACTGAAGCTTTCTTT. Its translation is CASSFDRANTEAFF.

This chain connects TRBV6-2 or TRBV6-3 to TRBJ1-5; the D is unclear. Trimming took 2 bases from V and 0 from J, leaving 17 bases between them. Germline CDR1 and CDR2: MNHEY and SVGEGT. There are 18 residues in the CDR3. The chain's CDR3 is CASSYLLGGLNSNQPQHF. The CDR3 bases are TGTGCCAGCAGTTACCTCCTCGGAGGGCTGAATAGCAATCAGCCCCAGCATTTT.

This clone appeared a single time. The chain carries TRBV18 and TRBJ1-5; 10 nucleotides align to TRBD1. This CDR3 contains 15 residues. Germline trimming cut 3 bases from V and 2 bases from J; bases unmatched to any gene: 1. Germline CDR1 reads KGHSH; CDR2 reads LQKENI. Here the CDR3 DNA reads TGTGCCAGCTCACCGGGGACAGGGGGCAATCAGCCCCAGCATTTT. Translating it yields CASSPGTGGNQPQHF.

V usage is TRBV20-1 and J usage is TRBJ1-5; D remains ambiguous. The germline V gene encodes CDR1 DFQATT and CDR2 SNEGSKA (reference sequence). CDR3 length: 11 amino acids. V was pared by 6 bases and J by 12 bases, with 15 bases between. CDR3 sequence: CSASVSEIQHF. DNA for the CDR3: TGCAGTGCGTCCGTATCTGAGATCCAGCATTTT.

V usage is TRBV5-1 and J usage is TRBJ1-3, with 7 positions matching TRBD1. This CDR3 contains 15 residues. Germline trimming cut 5 bases from V and 3 bases from J; bases unmatched to any gene: 8. The germline V gene has CDR1 SGHRS and CDR2 YFSETQ. CDR3 DNA: TGCGCCAGCAGTTATACAGGGGATCTTGGAAACACCATATATTTT. This gives the protein CASSYTGDLGNTIYF.

The chain combines TRBV5-4 with TRBJ1-4, with D unclear. Germline loops: CDR1 SGHNT, CDR2 YYREEE (reference sequence). Trimming removed 4 bases at V and 2 bases at J, with 12 bases between. CDR3 length equals 15 residues. The CDR3 nucleotides are TGTGCCAGCAGCGATTGGGCCACTACTAATGAAAAACTGTTTTTT. This codes for CASSDWATTNEKLFF.

This sequence joins TRBV5-1 and TRBJ1-6; D ambiguous. The CDR3 extends over 15 amino acids. The V gene lost 0 bases and the J gene lost 7 bases, with 11 bases spanning the gap. The germline V gene encodes CDR1 SGHRS and CDR2 YFSETQ. The CDR3: CASSLGAERNSPLHF. The CDR3 DNA reads as TGCGCCAGCAGCTTGGGGGCAGAACGCAATTCACCCCTCCACTTT.

This clone was observed a few times. This chain links TRBV5-4 with TRBJ2-7; weak D call: TRBD1 (5 bases). This CDR3 has 15 residues. The V and J ends lost 0 bases and 0 bases respectively, with 10 bases between them. Germline CDR1 SGHNT, CDR2 YYREEE (reference sequence). CDR3 nucleotides: TGTGCCAGCAGCTTGGTTCCAGGGCCCTCCTACGAGCAGTACTTC. This sequence encodes CASSLVPGPSYEQYF. The full variable domain, in which reference TRBV5-4 and TRBJ2-7 provide the parts outside the CDR3, is ETGVTQSPTHLIKTRGQQVTLRCSSQSGHNTVSWYQQALGQGPQFIFQYYREEENGRGNFPPRFSGLQFPNYSSELNVNALELDDSALYLCASSLVPGPSYEQYFGPGTRLTVT.

The rearrangement joins TRBV6-1 to TRBJ1-2; D uncertain. The CDR3 covers 13 residues. The germline V gene has CDR1 MNHNS and CDR2 SASEGT. Deletions cut 1 base from V and 7 bases from J, with 10 bases between. This CDR3 is CASSEVLGSGYTF. In nucleotides, the CDR3 is TGTGCCAGCAGTGAAGTATTAGGGAGTGGCTACACCTTC.

CDR3 residues: CASSESGGQLRPEAFF. Here the CDR3 DNA reads TGTGCCAGCAGTGAATCAGGAGGACAGCTTAGACCTGAAGCTTTCTTT. The chain uses TRBV6-1 and TRBJ1-1, with a tentative D call TRBD1 (6 bases). Germline loops: CDR1 MNHNS, CDR2 SASEGT. V was shortened by 2 bases and J by 6 bases, with 19 bases between the two germline ends. This CDR3 has 16 residues.

This sequence joins TRBV19 and TRBJ2-3, with D possibly being TRBD2 (5 bases). Per the germline V gene, CDR1 is LNHDA and CDR2 is SQIVND (reference sequence). The CDR3 loop spans 13 amino acids. The V end was cut by 3 bases, the J end by 5 bases, with 9 bases between. The DNA for the CDR3 is TGTGCCAGTAGTATCAGCGAGGGAGATACGCAGTATTTT. This translates into CASSISEGDTQYF.

The chain carries TRBV7-2 and TRBJ1-6, with 8 bases aligning to TRBD1. V lost 1 base to trimming and J lost 6 bases; unmatched junction nucleotides: 5. Germline V gene sequence: CDR1 SGHTA, CDR2 FQGNSA. The CDR3 totals 16 residues. The CDR3 region has the DNA TGTGCCAGCAGCTTAGTACGGACAGGGCCTAATTCACCCCTCCACTTT. Translated, it gives CASSLVRTGPNSPLHF.

The V and J genes are TRBV5-5 and TRBJ1-3; possible D gene TRBD1, 6 bases. CDR3 length equals 18 residues. Germline CDR1 SGHKS, CDR2 YYEKEE (reference sequence). The V and J ends lost 2 bases and 0 bases respectively, with 18 bases between them. The CDR3 sequence: CASSLSQGRFSSGNTIYF. DNA of the CDR3: TGTGCCAGCAGCTTATCCCAGGGGCGATTCAGCTCTGGAAACACCATATATTTT. The full variable domain, rest sourced from reference TRBV5-5 and TRBJ1-3, is DAGVTQSPTHLIKTRGQQVTLRCSPISGHKSVSWYQQVLGQGPQFIFQYYEKEERGRGNFPDRFSARQFPNYSSELNVNALLLGDSALYLCASSLSQGRFSSGNTIYFGEGSWLTVV.

V usage is TRBV28 and J usage is TRBJ2-2; D is possibly TRBD1 (5 bases). The CDR3 contains 16 residues. Per germline, CDR1 MDHEN and CDR2 SYDVKM. Trimming removed 2 bases from V and 0 bases from J, with 10 bases in between. CDR3 sequence (DNA): TGTGCCAGCAGTTTAAGGGGAATCCCGAACACCGGGGAGCTGTTTTTT. It codes for CASSLRGIPNTGELFF.

The chain employs TRBV10-3 and TRBJ2-5; a weak D match, TRBD1 (5 bases). CDR1 and CDR2 (germline): ENHRY, SYGVKD. The CDR3 sequence is 15 residues long. V lost 3 bases and J 4 bases, leaving 15 bases between the germline ends. The CDR3 sequence: CAISDGPREGETQYF. The CDR3 coding sequence is TGTGCCATCAGTGATGGCCCCAGGGAAGGAGAGACCCAGTACTTC.

This sequence joins TRBV2 and TRBJ1-2; 8 bases agree with TRBD1. V lost 9 bases to trimming and J lost 3 bases; unmatched junction nucleotides: 6. The germline CDR1 and CDR2 sequences are SNHLY and FYNNEI. This CDR3 is built from 13 residues. The CDR3: CARRQGYDYGYTF. The CDR3 nucleotides are TGTGCCAGACGACAGGGGTATGACTATGGCTACACCTTC.

This chain joins TRBV28 and TRBJ2-6, with D possibly matching TRBD1 (5 bases). The CDR3 is made up of 17 amino acids. From germline, CDR1 is MDHEN and CDR2 SYDVKM. V lost 2 bases and J lost 0, with 11 bases in between. CDR3 region: CASSLPTVLSGANVLTF. Written as DNA, the CDR3 is TGTGCCAGCAGTTTACCGACAGTTCTCTCTGGGGCCAACGTCCTGACTTTC.

J is TRBJ1-2 and V is TRBV5-4; 8 bases match TRBD1. CDR1 and CDR2 (germline): SGHNT, YYREEE (reference sequence). The CDR3 has 14 residues. After removal of 3 bases from V and 8 bases from J, the junction contained 9 bases not matched to a gene. This CDR3 reads CASSYGTGAGGYTF. CDR3 nucleotides: TGTGCCAGCAGCTACGGGACAGGCGCAGGGGGCTACACCTTC. Complete variable domain (other parts from reference TRBV5-4 and TRBJ1-2): ETGVTQSPTHLIKTRGQQVTLRCSSQSGHNTVSWYQQALGQGPQFIFQYYREEENGRGNFPPRFSGLQFPNYSSELNVNALELDDSALYLCASSYGTGAGGYTFGSGTRLTVV.

The chain employs TRBV19 and TRBJ2-1; D is ambiguous. CDR3 length: 14 residues. Germline V gene data show CDR1 as LNHDA and CDR2 as SQIVND (reference sequence). V was pared by 6 bases and J by 4 bases, with 13 bases between. The CDR3 is CASSSERVYNEQFF. The DNA of the CDR3 is TGTGCCAGTAGCTCCGAACGGGTTTACAATGAGCAGTTCTTC.